These T cell receptor beta chains were read from a single sample in a study of regulatory T cells in long-lasting Graves disease. TCRdb reprocessed the multiplex PCR reads via MiXCR and lists one record per CDR3 protein. The data show about 400,000 distinct CDR3 sequences, with roughly 20% seen just once and less than 25% held by the top ten. This specimen was peripheral blood mononuclear cells (PBMCs), taken when the disease was refractory, from a patient treated with antithyroid drugs. These TCRs come from a female donor with Graves disease. CDR3s include the opening cysteine and the closing phenylalanine or tryptophan. The D gene is left open where the match is weak. Size is omitted from some rows. Given values are once, few, many or a class for expanded clones.

v_call: TRBV6-1; j_call: TRBJ1-1; d_call: -; clone_size: -; cdr3_nt: TGTGCCAGCATCGGGGGGGCCGAGACTGAAGCTTTCTTT; cdr3_aa: CASIGGAETEAFF
v_call: TRBV4-1; j_call: TRBJ2-1; d_call: TRBD2; clone_size: few; cdr3_nt: TGCGCCAGCAGCCAGGCACTTGTGGCTAGCGGGAGCCCAAGCTCCTACAATGAGCAGTTCTTC; cdr3_aa: CASSQALVASGSPSSYNEQFF
v_call: TRBV7-2; j_call: TRBJ2-7; d_call: -; clone_size: many; cdr3_nt: TGTGCCAGCAGGAGAGGGGGGACGGAAGGTCTCGAGCAGTACTTC; cdr3_aa: CASRRGGTEGLEQYF
v_call: TRBV7-9; j_call: TRBJ2-7; d_call: -; clone_size: many; cdr3_nt: TGTGCCAGCGCCCTCGGGGTTGGCGAGCAGTACTTC; cdr3_aa: CASALGVGEQYF
v_call: TRBV11-2; j_call: TRBJ2-1; d_call: -; clone_size: few; cdr3_nt: TGTGCCAGCAGCTTTGCAAACAATGAGCAGTTCTTC; cdr3_aa: CASSFANNEQFF
v_call: TRBV12-3/TRBV12-4; j_call: TRBJ1-4; d_call: -; clone_size: many; cdr3_nt: TGTGCCAGCAGCGTTCAGGTGGGACCAGATAATGAAAAACTGTTTTTT; cdr3_aa: CASSVQVGPDNEKLFF
v_call: TRBV6-1; j_call: TRBJ1-5; d_call: -; clone_size: many; cdr3_nt: TGTGCCAGCAGTACTTACGCCGGGACGAACAATCAGCCCCAGCATTTT; cdr3_aa: CASSTYAGTNNQPQHF
v_call: TRBV5-1; j_call: TRBJ2-5; d_call: -; clone_size: once; cdr3_nt: TGCGCCAGCAGCTTGGTGGGGGGCCAGACCCAGTACTTC; cdr3_aa: CASSLVGGQTQYF
v_call: TRBV12-3/TRBV12-4; j_call: TRBJ1-2; d_call: -; clone_size: many; cdr3_nt: TGTGCCAGCACCGCCGGAGAGGGCTACACCTTC; cdr3_aa: CASTAGEGYTF
v_call: TRBV6-1; j_call: TRBJ2-7; d_call: -; clone_size: few; cdr3_nt: TGTGCCAGCATTCCGATGACAGGTTCCTACGAGCAGTACTTC; cdr3_aa: CASIPMTGSYEQYF
v_call: TRBV4-2; j_call: TRBJ1-2; d_call: TRBD1; clone_size: -; cdr3_nt: TGTGCCAGCAGCCAAGAGGGGACAGGGGGCCGGGGCTACACCTTC; cdr3_aa: CASSQEGTGGRGYTF
v_call: TRBV7-2; j_call: TRBJ1-2; d_call: -; clone_size: many; cdr3_nt: TGTGCCAGCAGTATACCTAACAACGGGGACTACACCTTC; cdr3_aa: CASSIPNNGDYTF
v_call: TRBV29-1; j_call: TRBJ1-1; d_call: -; clone_size: -; cdr3_nt: TGCAGCGTGGACAGCCCGGGGACTGAAGCTTTCTTT; cdr3_aa: CSVDSPGTEAFF
v_call: TRBV15; j_call: TRBJ2-5; d_call: -; clone_size: few; cdr3_nt: TGTGCCACCAGCAGATTCGGACCGGCGGAGACCCAGTACTTC; cdr3_aa: CATSRFGPAETQYF
v_call: TRBV10-3; j_call: TRBJ2-2; d_call: -; clone_size: -; cdr3_nt: TGTGCCACTGGACAGATCGGGGAGCTGTTTTTT; cdr3_aa: CATGQIGELFF
v_call: TRBV3-1; j_call: TRBJ1-5; d_call: -; clone_size: -; cdr3_nt: TGTGCCAGCAGCCACGGCGCCAGGTCCCAGCATTTT; cdr3_aa: CASSHGARSQHF
v_call: TRBV30; j_call: TRBJ2-5; d_call: TRBD1; clone_size: many; cdr3_nt: TGTGCCTGGAGTTGGGACAGACTCCAAGAGACCCAGTACTTC; cdr3_aa: CAWSWDRLQETQYF
v_call: TRBV20-1; j_call: TRBJ2-5; d_call: -; clone_size: -; cdr3_nt: TGCAGTGCTAGAGTCGGGAGCTCCGGAGAGACCCAGTACTTC; cdr3_aa: CSARVGSSGETQYF